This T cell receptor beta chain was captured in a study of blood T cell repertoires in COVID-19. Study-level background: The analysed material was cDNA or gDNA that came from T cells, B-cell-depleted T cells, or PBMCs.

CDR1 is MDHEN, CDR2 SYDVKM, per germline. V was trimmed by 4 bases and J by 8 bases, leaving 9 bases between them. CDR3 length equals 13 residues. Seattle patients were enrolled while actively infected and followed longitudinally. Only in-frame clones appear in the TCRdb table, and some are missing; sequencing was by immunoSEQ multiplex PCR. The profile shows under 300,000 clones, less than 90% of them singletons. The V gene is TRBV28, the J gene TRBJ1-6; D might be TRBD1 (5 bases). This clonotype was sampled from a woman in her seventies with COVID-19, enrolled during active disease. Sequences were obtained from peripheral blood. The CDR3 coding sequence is TGTGCCAGCAGTTCCGACAGCTATTCACCCCTCCACTTT. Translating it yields CASSSDSYSPLHF.